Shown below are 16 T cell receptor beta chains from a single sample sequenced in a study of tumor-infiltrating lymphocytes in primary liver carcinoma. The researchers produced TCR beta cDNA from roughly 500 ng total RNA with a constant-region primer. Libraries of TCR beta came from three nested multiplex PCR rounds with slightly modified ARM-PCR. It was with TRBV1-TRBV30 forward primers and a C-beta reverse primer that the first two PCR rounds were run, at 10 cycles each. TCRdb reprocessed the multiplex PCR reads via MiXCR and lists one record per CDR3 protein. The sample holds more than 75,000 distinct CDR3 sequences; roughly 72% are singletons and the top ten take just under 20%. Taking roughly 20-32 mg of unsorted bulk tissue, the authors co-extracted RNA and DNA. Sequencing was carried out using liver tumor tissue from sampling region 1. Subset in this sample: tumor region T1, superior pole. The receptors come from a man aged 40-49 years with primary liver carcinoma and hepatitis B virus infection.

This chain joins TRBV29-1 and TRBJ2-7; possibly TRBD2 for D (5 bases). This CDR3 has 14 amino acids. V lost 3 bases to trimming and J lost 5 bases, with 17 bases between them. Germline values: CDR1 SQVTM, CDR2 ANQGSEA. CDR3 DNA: TGCAGCGTTGACGGGGATGGAGATCGGGACGAGCAGTACTTC. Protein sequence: CSVDGDGDRDEQYF.

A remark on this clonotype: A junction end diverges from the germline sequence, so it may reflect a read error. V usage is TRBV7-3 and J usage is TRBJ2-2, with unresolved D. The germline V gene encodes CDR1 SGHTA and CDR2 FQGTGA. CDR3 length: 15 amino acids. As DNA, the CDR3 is TGTGCCAACAGCCCCCGGTACGCCAACACCGAGGAGTTGTTATTT. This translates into CANSPRYANTEELLF.

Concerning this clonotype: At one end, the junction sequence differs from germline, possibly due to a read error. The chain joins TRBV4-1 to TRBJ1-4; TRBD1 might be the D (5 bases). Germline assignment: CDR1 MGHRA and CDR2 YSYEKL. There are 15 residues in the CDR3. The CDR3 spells CASCSPPDWGEKLVF. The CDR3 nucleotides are TGCGCCAGCTGCTCACCTCCGGACTGGGGGGAAAAACTGGTTTTT.

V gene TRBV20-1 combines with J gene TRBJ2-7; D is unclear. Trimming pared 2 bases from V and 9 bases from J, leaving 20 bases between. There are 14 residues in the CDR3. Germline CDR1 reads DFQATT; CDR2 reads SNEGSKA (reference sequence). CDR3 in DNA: TGCAGTGCTAGATCGGTTGGTGGTAAGGACGTGCAGTACTTC. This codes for CSARSVGGKDVQYF.

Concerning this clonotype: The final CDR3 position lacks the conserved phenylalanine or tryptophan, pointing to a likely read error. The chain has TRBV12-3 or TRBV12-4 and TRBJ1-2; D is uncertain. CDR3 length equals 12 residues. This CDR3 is CACSFNNYGYTS. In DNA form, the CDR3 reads TGTGCCTGCAGTTTCAACAACTATGGCTACACCTCC.

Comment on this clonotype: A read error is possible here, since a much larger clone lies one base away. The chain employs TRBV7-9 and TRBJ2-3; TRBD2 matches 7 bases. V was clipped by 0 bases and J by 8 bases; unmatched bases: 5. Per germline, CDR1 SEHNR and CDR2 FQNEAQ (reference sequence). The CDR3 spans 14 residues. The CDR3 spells CASSLAGGLGTQYF. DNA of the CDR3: TGTGCCAGCAGCTTAGCGGGAGGGCTGGGTACGCAGTATTTT.

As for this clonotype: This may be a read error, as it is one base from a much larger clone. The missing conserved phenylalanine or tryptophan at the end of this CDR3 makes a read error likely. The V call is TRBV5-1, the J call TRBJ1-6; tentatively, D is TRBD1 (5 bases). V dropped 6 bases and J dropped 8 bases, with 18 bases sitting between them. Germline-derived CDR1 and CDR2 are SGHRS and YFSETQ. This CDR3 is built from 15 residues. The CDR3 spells CASTLGRDAHSPLHL. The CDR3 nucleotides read TGCGCCAGCACCCTGGGACGGGACGCCCATTCACCCCTCCACCTT.

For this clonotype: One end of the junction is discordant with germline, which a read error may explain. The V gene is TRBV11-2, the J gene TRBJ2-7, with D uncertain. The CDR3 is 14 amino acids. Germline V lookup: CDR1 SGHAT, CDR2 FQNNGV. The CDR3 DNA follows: TGTGCCTGCAGCTTCAGAGTTCCTCGAATTGAGCAGTACTTC. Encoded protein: CACSFRVPRIEQYF.

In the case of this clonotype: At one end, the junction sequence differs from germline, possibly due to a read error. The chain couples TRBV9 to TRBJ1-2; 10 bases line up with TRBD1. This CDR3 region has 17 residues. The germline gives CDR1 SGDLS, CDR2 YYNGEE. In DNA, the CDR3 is TGTGCCAGCAGCGAGCCCAGGACAGGGGGTACGAACTATGGCTACACCTTT. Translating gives CASSEPRTGGTNYGYTF. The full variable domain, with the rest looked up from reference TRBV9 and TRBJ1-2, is DSGVTQTPKHLITATGQRVTLRCSPRSGDLSVYWYQQSLDQGLQFLIQYYNGEERAKGNILERFSAQQFPDLHSELNLSSLELGDSALYFCASSEPRTGGTNYGYTFGSGTRLTVV.

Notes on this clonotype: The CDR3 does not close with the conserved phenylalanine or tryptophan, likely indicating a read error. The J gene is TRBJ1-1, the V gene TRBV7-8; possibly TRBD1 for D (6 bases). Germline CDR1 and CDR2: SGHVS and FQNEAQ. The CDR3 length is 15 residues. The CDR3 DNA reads TGTACCAACAGTCAAGGGGGGGGAAGGGGCACTGAAGCTTTCTCT. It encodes CTNSQGGGRGTEAFS.

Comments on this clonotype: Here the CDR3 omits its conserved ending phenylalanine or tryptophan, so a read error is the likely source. The CDR3: CASSPQARSSYNDQFS. The DNA for the CDR3 is TGCGCCAGCAGCCCCCAAGCGCGCAGCTCCTACAATGATCAGTTCTCC. The chain couples TRBV4-1 to TRBJ2-1; D gene uncertain. Germline-derived CDR1 and CDR2 are MGHRA and YSYEKL. The length of the CDR3 is 16 residues.

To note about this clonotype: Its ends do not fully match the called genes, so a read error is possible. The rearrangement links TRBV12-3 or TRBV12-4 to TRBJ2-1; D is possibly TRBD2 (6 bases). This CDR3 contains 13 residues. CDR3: CAGGISGYNEQFF. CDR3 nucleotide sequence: TGTGCTGGCGGGATTAGCGGTTACAATGAACAGTTCTTC.

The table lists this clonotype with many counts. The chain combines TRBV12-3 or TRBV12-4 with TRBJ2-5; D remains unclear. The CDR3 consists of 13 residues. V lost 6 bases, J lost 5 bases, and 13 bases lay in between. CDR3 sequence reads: CASSGGLQETQYF. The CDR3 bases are TGTGCCAGCAGCGGCGGCCTGCAGGAGACCCAGTACTTC.

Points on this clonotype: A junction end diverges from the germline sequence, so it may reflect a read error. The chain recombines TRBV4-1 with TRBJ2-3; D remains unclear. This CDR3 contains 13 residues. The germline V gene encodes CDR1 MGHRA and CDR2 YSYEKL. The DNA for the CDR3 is TGCGTCAGCAGCCCGTGGGTCACAGATACGCAGTATTTT. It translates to CVSSPWVTDTQYF.

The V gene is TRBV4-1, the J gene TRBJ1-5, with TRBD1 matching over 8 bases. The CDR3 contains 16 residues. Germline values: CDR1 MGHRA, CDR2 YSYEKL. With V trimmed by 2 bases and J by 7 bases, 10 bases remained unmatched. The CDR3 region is CASSQNTDRVDQPQHF. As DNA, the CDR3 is TGCGCCAGCAGCCAAAATACGGACAGGGTCGACCAGCCCCAGCATTTT.

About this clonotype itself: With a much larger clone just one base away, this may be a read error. CDR3 loop: CASSQGRTNNIQYF. The CDR3 DNA is TGTGCCAGTTCACAGGGGAGAACCAATAACATTCAGTACTTC. V gene TRBV28 combines with J gene TRBJ2-4, with 7 bases fitting TRBD1. Germline lookup yields CDR1 MDHEN and CDR2 SYDVKM. The CDR3 consists of 14 residues.